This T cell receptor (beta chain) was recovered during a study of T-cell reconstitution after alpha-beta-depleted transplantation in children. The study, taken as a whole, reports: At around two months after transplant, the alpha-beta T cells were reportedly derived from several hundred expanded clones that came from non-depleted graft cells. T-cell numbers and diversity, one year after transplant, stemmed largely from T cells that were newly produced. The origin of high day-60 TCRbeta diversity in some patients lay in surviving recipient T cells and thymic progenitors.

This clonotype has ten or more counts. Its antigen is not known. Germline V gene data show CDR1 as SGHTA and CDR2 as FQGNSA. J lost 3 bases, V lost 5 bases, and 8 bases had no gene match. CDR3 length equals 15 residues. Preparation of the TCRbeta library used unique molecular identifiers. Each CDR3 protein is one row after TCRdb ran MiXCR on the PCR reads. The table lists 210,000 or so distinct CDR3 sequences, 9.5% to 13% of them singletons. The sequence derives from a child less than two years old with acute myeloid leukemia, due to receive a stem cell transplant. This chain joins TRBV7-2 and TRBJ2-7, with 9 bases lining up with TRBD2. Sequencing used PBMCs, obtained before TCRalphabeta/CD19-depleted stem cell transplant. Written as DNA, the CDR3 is TGTGCCAGCAGCCTTAGCGGGAGCCCCGACTACGAGCAGTACTTC. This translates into CASSLSGSPDYEQYF.